The 16 T cell receptor beta chains given below trace back to one sample, sequenced in a study of blood T cell repertoires in COVID-19. Repertoires were generated with immunoSEQ multiplex PCR, while TCRdb's copy carries only in-frame clones and drops some. Altogether about 49,000 clones are present, approximately 80% being singletons, with the ten largest covering 2.5% to 3%. Sequenced sample: peripheral blood. These receptor sequences come from a woman aged 60-70 years with acute or convalescent COVID-19.

The chain couples TRBV15 to TRBJ2-1; 7 bases agree with TRBD1. Germline V lookup: CDR1 LNHNV, CDR2 YYDKDF (reference sequence). The CDR3 contains 15 residues. Germline trimming cut 1 base from V and 4 bases from J; bases unmatched to any gene: 4. This chain's CDR3 is CATSRGTGTYNEQFF. The CDR3, as DNA: TGTGCCACCAGCAGAGGGACAGGAACATACAATGAGCAGTTCTTC.

The chain links TRBV14 to TRBJ1-2; 8 bases agree with TRBD1. In germline, CDR1 is SGHDN, CDR2 FVKESK. The V gene end was trimmed by 4 bases and the J gene end by 4 bases; junction bases not matched to a gene: 8. The CDR3 is made up of 15 amino acids. The CDR3 sequence: CASSLIGTGPYGYTF. The CDR3 DNA reads TGTGCCAGCAGCCTGATCGGGACAGGACCCTATGGCTACACCTTC.

DNA of the CDR3: TGTGCCAGTAGCCCCTCGGGCAGGGCCACAGATACGCAGTATTTT. Its protein product is CASSPSGRATDTQYF. This chain connects TRBV19 to TRBJ2-3, with D possibly being TRBD1 (5 bases). V was cut by 6 bases and J by 2 bases, with 15 bases left in between. Germline V gene sequence: CDR1 LNHDA, CDR2 SQIVND (reference sequence). This CDR3 comprises 15 residues. Full variable domain (outside the CDR3, taken from reference TRBV19 and TRBJ2-3): DGGITQSPKYLFRKEGQNVTLSCEQNLNHDAMYWYRQDPGQGLRLIYYSQIVNDFQKGDIAEGYSVSREKKESFPLTVTSAQKNPTAFYLCASSPSGRATDTQYFGPGTRLTVL.

This chain joins TRBV4-2 and TRBJ1-2, with 9 bases that match TRBD1. Germline-derived CDR1 and CDR2 are LGHNA and YNFKEQ. Losses at the gene ends were 3 bases for V and 2 bases for J; bases not matched to a gene: 10. The CDR3 is made up of 17 amino acids. The CDR3 bases are TGTGCCAGCAGCCAGTCCCCCGGGACAGGGAGGAACTATGGCTACACCTTC. It is translated as CASSQSPGTGRNYGYTF.

V and J are TRBV19 and TRBJ1-6; tentative D call: TRBD1 (6 bases). Germline assignment: CDR1 LNHDA and CDR2 SQIVND (reference sequence). The CDR3 spans 16 residues. The V and J ends lost 5 bases and 2 bases respectively, with 13 bases between them. The CDR3 here is CASSLRTGTYNSPLHF. The DNA for the CDR3 is TGTGCCAGTAGTTTAAGAACAGGGACCTATAATTCACCCCTCCACTTT. The entire variable domain, with the rest obtained from reference TRBV19 and TRBJ1-6, is as follows: DGGITQSPKYLFRKEGQNVTLSCEQNLNHDAMYWYRQDPGQGLRLIYYSQIVNDFQKGDIAEGYSVSREKKESFPLTVTSAQKNPTAFYLCASSLRTGTYNSPLHFGNGTRLTVT.

A single count supports this clone. The J gene is TRBJ2-1, the V gene TRBV5-4; D is unresolved. Looked up from germline, CDR1 is SGHNT and CDR2 is YYREEE (reference sequence). V lost 0 bases and J 7 bases, leaving 5 bases between the germline ends. This CDR3 spans 12 amino acids. CDR3 amino acids: CASSLDLNEQFF. The CDR3 DNA reads TGTGCCAGCAGCTTGGACCTAAATGAGCAGTTCTTC.

This clone was detected only once. The CDR3 sequence is CAISSGGAQGQFF. In DNA, the CDR3 is TGTGCCATCTCTAGCGGGGGGGCTCAGGGGCAGTTCTTC. The J gene is TRBJ2-1, the V gene TRBV10-3, with TRBD2 matching 12 bases. V dropped 8 bases and J dropped 12; count of bases not matched to a gene: 8. This CDR3 region has 13 residues. From germline, CDR1 is ENHRY and CDR2 SYGVKD.

This clone is a singleton in its sample. This chain links TRBV5-5 with TRBJ2-5, with D maybe TRBD1 (5 bases). The CDR3 length is 14 residues. Per the germline V gene, CDR1 is SGHKS and CDR2 is YYEKEE (reference sequence). V lost 2 bases and J 5 bases, leaving 13 bases between the germline ends. Here the CDR3 reads CASSFGQGGETQYF. Written as DNA, the CDR3 is TGTGCCAGCAGCTTCGGTCAGGGTGGGGAGACCCAGTACTTC.

The chain recombines TRBV5-1 with TRBJ1-3; D might be TRBD1 (5 bases). The CDR3 covers 16 residues. Between the trimmed V and J ends, which lost 4 bases and 0 bases, there was a span of 14 bases. CDR1 and CDR2 from the germline V gene are SGHRS and YFSETQ. CDR3 loop: CASSPPPGGSGNTIYF. CDR3 in DNA: TGCGCCAGCAGCCCTCCCCCCGGGGGCTCTGGAAACACCATATATTTT.

CDR3 bases: TGTGCCAGCAGCCCTACTGGACTCCTCAAGAGTAATTCACCCCTCCACTTT. This encodes CASSPTGLLKSNSPLHF. The V call is TRBV7-2, the J call TRBJ1-6, with D unresolved. Germline V CDR1 and CDR2: SGHTA, FQGNSA. The CDR3 loop spans 17 amino acids. V lost 5 bases and J lost 6, with 20 bases in between.

The gene calls are TRBV7-3 and TRBJ2-1; TRBD2 matches at 13 bases. Germline V gene sequence: CDR1 SGHTA, CDR2 FQGTGA. V lost 5 bases, J lost 7 bases, and 14 bases stayed unmatched. The CDR3 contains 18 residues. DNA of the CDR3: TGTGCCAGCAGCCGCACAGGGGTGGGACTAGCGGGACCAAATGAGCAGTTCTTC. Amino acid sequence: CASSRTGVGLAGPNEQFF.

This clone has just one count. V and J are TRBV21-1 and TRBJ2-1; the table names TRBD2, a call not compared with the DNA. TRBV21-1 is given as a pseudogene. CDR3 length: 14 amino acids. The CDR3, as DNA: TGTGCCAGCAGCAAAGGTAGCGATCCCAATGAGCAGTTCTTC. Protein: CASSKGSDPNEQFF.

The chain combines TRBV29-1 with TRBJ2-5, with D perhaps matching TRBD2 (6 bases). The CDR3 runs 13 residues. Germline CDR1 and CDR2: SQVTM and ANQGSEA. Trimming pared 7 bases from V and 5 bases from J, leaving 17 bases between. The CDR3 DNA sequence: TGCAGCGCTACCCGGGGGTCGGGGGAGACCCAGTACTTC. This translates into CSATRGSGETQYF.

The chain uses TRBV19 and TRBJ1-5, with 9 positions matching TRBD1. From germline, CDR1 is LNHDA and CDR2 SQIVND (reference sequence). Trimming cost V 4 bases and J 7 bases; bases outside gene matches: 5. CDR3 length: 14 residues. The CDR3 region is CASSTTGGGQPQHF. CDR3 sequence (DNA): TGTGCCAGTAGTACCACAGGGGGCGGGCAGCCCCAGCATTTT.

In this sample, this clone turned up once. The chain carries TRBV7-9 and TRBJ1-3; TRBD1 is a possible D gene (5 bases). Looked up from germline, CDR1 is SEHNR and CDR2 is FQNEAQ (reference sequence). The CDR3 is 18 residues long. V gave up 1 base and J gave up 0 bases, with 16 bases separating them. This CDR3 is CASSLGPSGSSSGNTIYF. For the CDR3, the DNA is TGTGCCAGCAGCTTAGGGCCTTCAGGGTCCTCCTCTGGAAACACCATATATTTT.

V is TRBV13 and J is TRBJ2-7; possible D gene TRBD1, 6 bases. The germline V gene encodes CDR1 PRHDT and CDR2 FYEKMQ (reference sequence). The CDR3 extends over 15 amino acids. V dropped 6 bases and J dropped 1 base, with 16 bases sitting between them. This CDR3 is CASSPDYRVSYEQYF. The CDR3 coding sequence is TGTGCCAGCAGTCCAGATTACAGGGTATCCTACGAGCAGTACTTC.